This T cell receptor beta chain was sequenced during a study of cytomegalovirus exposure and HLA in healthy donors (dated 2017 in TCRdb). The study in broad terms: In an earlier analysis of roughly 500 of the donors, 276 Gb of sequence data and 100 million or so unique TCR beta sequences from 180 million or so T cells were reported. An early release covering approximately 600 HLA-typed donors comprised around 300 gigabases of sequencing data and approximately 85 million unique TCR sequences. Among the roughly 400 genotyped donors, around 81% belonged to the genetic ancestry cluster associated with self-reported Caucasian donors. The study was designed to test whether signatures of past pathogen exposure could be identified by cataloging public T cell receptors. The study used immunosequencing to profile the T cell repertoires of more than 650 subjects and linked those repertoires to cytomegalovirus serostatus. A separate validation cohort of 100 to 150 different subjects was used in addition to the 666-subject first cohort. High-throughput TCR immunosequencing, statistical association of individual TCRs with disease status, and machine learning were combined to predict cytomegalovirus infection status. A later analysis re-examined previously published TCR beta repertoires from 610 or so donors and added high-resolution HLA genotyping to investigate patterns of TCR occurrence. In the later analysis, no new phenotypic data were used to find candidate immune exposures; instead, reliance was placed on TCR beta sequences and their occurrence across donors. An earlier analysis of approximately 580 of the donors used high-throughput TCR beta sequencing to judge whether each TCR beta V gene segment behaved as functional or pseudogenic. Alongside the repertoire data, information on donor age, sex, ethnicity and CMV serostatus was compiled. A later genetic analysis took genome-wide SNP genotypes for about three fifths of the 666 donors and used that subset as a discovery cohort. All discovery cohort repertoires had been generated on a single sequencing platform. HLA typing covered class I and class II loci at four-digit resolution. Typing coverage differed by locus: A, B, C, DRB1 and DQB1 were typed in about 629-630 donors, DQA1 in 522, DPA1 in roughly 590, and DPB1 in 472. Because of strong linkage in the cohort, five DR-DQ haplotypes were treated as single units for association and clustering. On average, roughly 240,000 unique TCR beta nucleotide sequences were sequenced per donor among more than 350 genotyped donors of the cohort, with roughly 18% of those sequences being non-productive.

The library was produced with the immunoSEQ multiplex PCR assay. For the multiplex PCR, a mixture combining 60 forward primers for TCR Vbeta segments and 13 reverse primers for TCR Jbeta segments was used. Amplification of the CDR3 region of rearranged TCR beta genes was performed with a multiplex PCR assay on genomic DNA. On the Illumina HiSeq System, the amplified TCR beta libraries were sequenced as 87-base-pair reads. In the original analysis: In a later analysis, tens of millions of unique TCR beta chains were counted across the 500 to 850 repertoires, and approximately 11 million of these chains were shared by at least two donors. A nearest-neighbor algorithm error-corrected the raw reads and collapsed the reads into unique sequences, merging closely related sequences to remove PCR and sequencing errors. CDR3 sequences were aligned to IMGT reference sequences to assign V, D and J gene segments. For a sequence to be retained, a match of at least six nucleotides to both a V gene segment and a J gene segment was required. A rearrangement counted as productive if the CDR3 had no stop codons and remained in frame with V and J, and every other rearrangement counted as non-productive. Following IMGT convention, CDR3 was defined as the stretch from the second conserved V-encoded cysteine to the conserved J-encoded phenylalanine. The earlier analysis of roughly 590 of the donors excluded any sequence lacking an unambiguous match to a single V gene segment. An earlier analysis of 550 to 650 of the donors classified V segments as functional when productive rearrangements were above 56.7% and as segregating when the standard deviation between donors was above 5%. To diagnose cytomegalovirus status from the catalog of TCR beta chain sequences, a statistical classification framework was built. A later analysis assigned V and J genes by comparing TCR nucleotide sequences with IMGT/GENE-DB human TR gene sequences. A later analysis assigned CDR3 sequences and most-parsimonious VDJ recombination scenarios with the TCRdist pipeline. In a later analysis, each TCR beta chain was defined by its CDR3 amino acid sequence together with its V-gene family, and reads without a unique V-gene family were excluded. In a later analysis, approximately 640 highly shared, low-generation-probability nucleotide sequences were removed to address suspected cross-contamination and a sequencing artifact. In a later analysis, a clonal expansion index for each public chain was calculated from normalized within-repertoire ranks of inferred template counts. In a later analysis, generation probabilities were computed using a VDJ recombination model fitted to out-of-frame rearrangements, and the results were checked against IGoR. In a later analysis, hypergeometric tests were used to score TCR-TCR, TCR-HLA and TCR-CMV co-occurrence, with a repertoire-size bias correction applied to TCR pairs. In a later analysis, false discovery rates were estimated by permuting HLA or CMV assignments 20 times. A later analysis grouped co-occurring TCRs with DBSCAN, adding TCRdist sequence similarity when clustering within HLA-allele-positive subsets. Repertoires with fewer than 30,000 or more than 120,000 public chains were left out of co-occurrence clustering, as were a handful of repertoires with anomalous nucleotide sharing. TCRdb limited this immuneACCESS table to in-frame rearrangements with V and J called. A share of clones is missing; checked studies link under half to unresolved V genes, and the rest is unexplained. The DNA was the basis for D and trimming; V, J and clone size are from that table. This sample holds 250,000 to 350,000 clones; roughly 90% were observed only once. The leading ten clones occupy roughly 2% of the sample.

In total, fewer than 750 healthy bone marrow donors made up the cohort. All cohort members were sampled while nominally healthy, although unrecorded immune exposures were likely present. The donor tested CMV seronegative, placing the donor among the roughly 350 seronegative members of the cohort. A peripheral blood sample was provided by each donor, and peripheral blood mononuclear cells were used for TCR beta sequencing. Genomic DNA was extracted from the blood cell samples with the Qiagen DNeasy Blood Extraction Kit. In the germline V gene, CDR1 corresponds to MRHNA and CDR2 to SNTAGT. Reading from cysteine to phenylalanine, the CDR3 counts 14 amino acids. The CDR3 DNA has 42 bases and is translated from base 1. Trimming costs V 7 bases and J 1 base, and their ends lie 11 bases apart. Paper-wide results and their limitations: CMV serostatus was the only immune exposure information available for the cohort. The study gave a list of 150 to 200 TCR beta chains associated with cytomegalovirus. In a later genetic analysis, fewer N-insertions in productive TCRs were reported among donors in an Asian-associated ancestry cluster than the roughly 700-donor mean. A later analysis associated about 16,000 TCR beta sequences with specific HLA alleles at a false discovery rate of 0.05. Broadly in line with IMGT annotations, most TCR beta V segments showed up in productive rearrangements about 87% or about 30% of the time in an earlier analysis of 450 to 750 of the donors. A group of highly shared sequence variants was considered likely to be a technical artifact of the sequencing pipeline. A later analysis found that most CMV-associated TCR beta chains appeared HLA-restricted, with HLA associations seemingly driven largely by CMV exposure. Cytomegalovirus status was reported to be diagnosed by the classifier with high specificity and sensitivity in both the original and validation cohorts. An association between a missense DCLRE1C variant and V-gene and J-gene trimming of TCR beta chains was found in a later genetic analysis and replicated in an independent cohort. According to a later analysis, parvovirus B19, influenza, CMV and Epstein-Barr virus appeared linked to several top co-occurrence clusters. While some public TCRs were present in many individuals, most TCR sequences turned up only very rarely across donors. Linkage disequilibrium might explain the correlated functional status among segregating V segments, but an unknown experimental factor could not be excluded. When HLA alleles, especially DR and DQ, strongly co-occurred, attributing TCR associations to individual alleles was difficult. A further reported finding was that TCR beta sequences accurately predicted the HLA-A and HLA-B alleles for most subjects in the first cohort. The cohort was sequenced for TCR beta chains only, and without alpha or paired-chain data the features that could be detected were limited. Sequencing depth was assumed to be roughly uniform across donors in the presence/absence analyses, though that assumption may not hold. Some 16 rarely observed V segments, including chromosome 9 orphons, were excluded from the earlier analysis of about 610 of the donors because counts were too low. Because HLA typing was missing for some donors at each locus, association tests included only the typed subset. The authors suggested that the approach could potentially be generalized to other disease states and immunological phenotypes. In vitro tests confirmed that a few of the cytomegalovirus-associated TCR beta chains recognize cytomegalovirus antigens. Some IMGT-functional V segments, including TRBV6-2 and TRBV6-3, could not be distinguished by the 87-base-pair reads and were therefore excluded. In a later analysis, HLA-associated TCR beta chains were found to be more clonally expanded and to have lower generation probabilities than equally common non-associated chains. In a later analysis, TCR association rates were found to vary across HLA loci, with the most associated TCRs seen for DRB1 alleles and the fewest for HLA-C alleles.

This clone was seen once. The antigen it recognizes is unknown. Base-call qualities are not available, and no considerably larger clone is one nucleotide away. The chain is encoded by TRBV6-4 joined to TRBJ1-3; the D segment could be TRBD1, given 5 matching bases. The TCR sequence derives from a woman younger than 30 in good health and CMV-seronegative. The specimen was PBMCs. The encoded CDR3 is CASIGRGSGNTIYF. The DNA sequence is TGTGCCAGCATCGGGCGGGGGTCTGGAAACACCATATATTTT.